A single sample is the source of the 14 T cell receptor beta chains below, sequenced in a study of Tregs in tolerant kidney transplant recipients. Sequencing used immunoSEQ multiplex PCR; TCRdb keeps in-frame clones, though not all of them. This table holds approximately 82,000 clones, roughly 93% found once. The nonmyeloablative bone marrow transplants came from related graft donors, with transient mixed chimerism. Sample: CD4+ T cells from blood (PBMCs), taken 12 months after the transplant. The receptors shown here come from a human patient who received a combined kidney and bone marrow transplant. A subset of T cells may come from the graft donor.

This chain links TRBV5-4 with TRBJ2-5, with 10 bases matching TRBD2. Losses at the gene ends were 0 bases for V and 2 bases for J; bases not matched to a gene: 4. Per the germline V gene, CDR1 is SGHNT and CDR2 is YYREEE (reference sequence). This CDR3 is 16 amino acids long. CDR3 nucleotide sequence: TGTGCCAGCAGCTTGGGGCTAGCGGGGGTACAAGAGACCCAGTACTTC. Amino acids: CASSLGLAGVQETQYF. Full variable domain (missing parts from reference TRBV5-4 and TRBJ2-5): ETGVTQSPTHLIKTRGQQVTLRCSSQSGHNTVSWYQQALGQGPQFIFQYYREEENGRGNFPPRFSGLQFPNYSSELNVNALELDDSALYLCASSLGLAGVQETQYFGPGTRLLVL.

There are a few counts of this clone. The chain couples TRBV9 to TRBJ1-1; D is ambiguous. This CDR3 is 14 amino acids long. Germline V gene sequence: CDR1 SGDLS, CDR2 YYNGEE. Trimming took 4 bases from V and 3 from J, leaving 13 bases between them. CDR3 coding DNA: TGTGCCAGCAGCCCCCGCCAGGCTTACACTGAAGCTTTCTTT. It is translated as CASSPRQAYTEAFF.

This chain uses TRBV30 with TRBJ1-5, with a possible D match to TRBD1 (6 bases). V gave up 0 bases and J gave up 5 bases, with 11 bases separating them. The CDR3 consists of 14 residues. Germline values: CDR1 GTSNPN, CDR2 SVGIG (reference sequence). The CDR3 DNA reads as TGTGCCTGGAGTGTACATAACAGGGATCAGCCCCAGCATTTT. Its translation: CAWSVHNRDQPQHF.

The V and J genes are TRBV5-1 and TRBJ2-1, with 12 bases lining up with TRBD1. With 0 bases clipped from V and 8 bases from J, the junction kept 6 bases outside the gene matches. CDR3 length: 16 residues. The germline gives CDR1 SGHRS, CDR2 YFSETQ. The CDR3 sequence is CASSLGGTGGIDEQFF. CDR3 nucleotide sequence: TGCGCCAGCAGCTTGGGTGGGACAGGGGGCATCGATGAGCAGTTCTTC.

The chain recombines TRBV27 with TRBJ2-7; D perhaps matches TRBD1 (6 bases). In germline, CDR1 is MNHEY, CDR2 SMNVEV (reference sequence). CDR3 length equals 14 residues. Trimming took 0 bases from V and 4 from J, leaving 10 bases between them. This CDR3 is CASSLSMGAYEQYF. CDR3 nucleotide sequence: TGTGCCAGCAGTTTATCGATGGGGGCATACGAGCAGTACTTC.

This chain links TRBV29-1 with TRBJ2-5, with 12 bases aligning to TRBD1. The CDR3 is 14 residues long. The V gene's germline CDR1 is SQVTM and CDR2 ANQGSEA. V dropped 4 bases and J dropped 5; count of bases not matched to a gene: 5. CDR3 DNA: TGCAGCGTTGGGGGACAGGGGGCATTGGAGACCCAGTACTTC. It encodes CSVGGQGALETQYF.

This chain joins TRBV9 and TRBJ2-5; maybe TRBD2 (6 bases). The V and J ends lost 0 bases and 5 bases respectively, with 14 bases between them. This CDR3 is built from 15 residues. Germline CDR1 reads SGDLS; CDR2 reads YYNGEE. CDR3 in amino acids: CASSVVRGNLETQYF. CDR3 nucleotide sequence: TGTGCCAGCAGCGTAGTTCGGGGGAACCTCGAGACCCAGTACTTC.

The chain joins TRBV10-3 to TRBJ2-3; D perhaps matches TRBD2 (5 bases). This CDR3 region has 16 residues. With 4 bases removed from V and 2 bases from J, the gap between germline ends came to 16 bases. Germline-derived CDR1 and CDR2 are ENHRY and SYGVKD. CDR3 loop: CAISALERENTDTQYF. Written as DNA, the CDR3 is TGTGCCATCAGTGCTTTAGAGAGGGAAAACACAGATACGCAGTATTTT.

The rearrangement uses TRBV5-6 and TRBJ2-1, with D tentatively TRBD2 (5 bases). Per the germline V gene, CDR1 is SGHDT and CDR2 is YYEEEE. Trimming removed 1 base at V and 4 bases at J, with 9 bases between. This CDR3 region has 14 residues. The CDR3 protein is CASSLNAGYNEQFF. The CDR3 DNA reads TGTGCCAGCAGCTTGAATGCGGGTTACAATGAGCAGTTCTTC.

The chain joins TRBV5-1 to TRBJ2-3; TRBD2 aligns across 11 bases. This CDR3 comprises 17 residues. In germline, CDR1 is SGHRS, CDR2 YFSETQ. Trimming at V came to 0 bases and at J to 2 bases, leaving 5 bases not matched to a gene. The CDR3 DNA follows: TGCGCCAGCAGCTTGGGCGGGACTAGCGGTAACACAGATACGCAGTATTTT. Its translation is CASSLGGTSGNTDTQYF.

This chain links TRBV5-1 with TRBJ1-1; no clear D gene. Germline V gives CDR1 SGHRS, CDR2 YFSETQ. The CDR3 length is 13 residues. V was shortened by 0 bases and J by 6 bases, with 9 bases between the two germline ends. CDR3 loop: CASSLATGPEAFF. The CDR3 nucleotides read TGCGCCAGCAGCTTGGCCACGGGTCCTGAAGCTTTCTTT.

Note on this clone: A junction boundary mismatches the germline segment, possibly from a read error. The genes are TRBV2 and TRBJ2-2; TRBD1 matches 9 bases. Germline loops: CDR1 SNHLY, CDR2 FYNNEI. This CDR3 has 15 residues. For the CDR3, the DNA is TGTGCCAGCATTACGGGACAGGGTGACACCGGGGAGCTGCTTTTT. This encodes CASITGQGDTGELLF.

The chain uses TRBV4-2 and TRBJ2-7, with 9 nucleotides matching TRBD2. This CDR3 has 15 residues. Trimming at V came to 3 bases and at J to 3 bases, leaving 6 bases not matched to a gene. Germline assignment: CDR1 LGHNA and CDR2 YNFKEQ. DNA for the CDR3: TGTGCCAGCAGCCACTCAGCGGGAGGTTACTACGAGCAGTACTTC. It codes for CASSHSAGGYYEQYF.

In its sample, this clone was seen once. This chain uses TRBV10-3 with TRBJ2-5, with D possibly matching TRBD2 (5 bases). CDR3 size: 11 residues. Trimming cost V 10 bases and J 5 bases, with 11 bases left between them. Germline values: CDR1 ENHRY, CDR2 SYGVKD. The CDR3 bases are TGTGCCACCTCGAGGGAGGAGACCCAGTACTTC. Its translation is CATSREETQYF.